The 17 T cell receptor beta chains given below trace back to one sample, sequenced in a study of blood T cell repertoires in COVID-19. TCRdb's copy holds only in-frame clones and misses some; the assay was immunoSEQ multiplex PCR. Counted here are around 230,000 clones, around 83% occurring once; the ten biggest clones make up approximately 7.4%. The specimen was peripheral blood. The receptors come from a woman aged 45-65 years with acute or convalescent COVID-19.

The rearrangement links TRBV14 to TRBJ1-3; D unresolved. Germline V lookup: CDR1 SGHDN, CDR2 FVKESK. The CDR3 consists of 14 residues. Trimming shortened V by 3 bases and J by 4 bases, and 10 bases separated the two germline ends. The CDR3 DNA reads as TGTGCCAGCAGCCACACTCGCACGGGAAACACCATATATTTT. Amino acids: CASSHTRTGNTIYF.

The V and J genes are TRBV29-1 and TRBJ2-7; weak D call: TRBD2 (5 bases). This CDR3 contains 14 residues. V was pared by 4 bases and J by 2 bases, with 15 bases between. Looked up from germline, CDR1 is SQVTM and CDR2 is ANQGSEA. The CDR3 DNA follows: TGCAGCGTTGGAGTAGGGAGCTTGGCCTACGAGCAGTACTTC. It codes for CSVGVGSLAYEQYF.

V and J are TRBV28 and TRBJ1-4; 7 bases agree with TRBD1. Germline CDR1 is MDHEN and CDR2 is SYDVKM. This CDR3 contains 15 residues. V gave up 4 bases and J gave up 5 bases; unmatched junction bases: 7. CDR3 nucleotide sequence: TGTGCCAGCAGTTCCCCGGGACAGCTAAATGAAAAACTGTTTTTT. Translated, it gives CASSSPGQLNEKLFF.

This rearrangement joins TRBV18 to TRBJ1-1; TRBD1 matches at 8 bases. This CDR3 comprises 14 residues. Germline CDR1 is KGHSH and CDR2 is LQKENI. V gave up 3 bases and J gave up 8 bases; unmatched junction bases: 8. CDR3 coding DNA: TGTGCCAGCTCACCCGACGCGACAGGGGTCGAAGCTTTCTTT. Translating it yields CASSPDATGVEAFF.

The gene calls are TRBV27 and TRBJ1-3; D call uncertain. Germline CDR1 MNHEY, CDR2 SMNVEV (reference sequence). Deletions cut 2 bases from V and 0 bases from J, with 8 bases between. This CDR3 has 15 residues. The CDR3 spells CASSLVRGSGNTIYF. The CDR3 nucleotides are TGTGCCAGCAGTTTAGTTCGGGGCTCTGGAAACACCATATATTTT.

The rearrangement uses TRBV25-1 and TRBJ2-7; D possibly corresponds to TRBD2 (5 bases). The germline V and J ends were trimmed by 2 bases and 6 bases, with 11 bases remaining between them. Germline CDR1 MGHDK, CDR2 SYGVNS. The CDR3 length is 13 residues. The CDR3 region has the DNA TGTGCCAGCAGTGAAGCGGGCCTGGGCGAGCAGTACTTC. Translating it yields CASSEAGLGEQYF.

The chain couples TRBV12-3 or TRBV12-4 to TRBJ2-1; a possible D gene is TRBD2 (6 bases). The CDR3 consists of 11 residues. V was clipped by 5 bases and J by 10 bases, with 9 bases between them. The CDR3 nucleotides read TGTGCCAGCAGTCCAGGGAGGGAGCAGTTCTTC. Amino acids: CASSPGREQFF.

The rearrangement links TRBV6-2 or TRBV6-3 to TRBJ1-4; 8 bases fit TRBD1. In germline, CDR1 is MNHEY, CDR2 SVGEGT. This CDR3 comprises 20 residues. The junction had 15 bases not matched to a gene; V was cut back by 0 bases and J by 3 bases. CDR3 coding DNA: TGTGCCAGCAGTTACTCGTTGGGCAGGGGGCCTCCCTCTTCTAATGAAAAACTGTTTTTT. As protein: CASSYSLGRGPPSSNEKLFF.

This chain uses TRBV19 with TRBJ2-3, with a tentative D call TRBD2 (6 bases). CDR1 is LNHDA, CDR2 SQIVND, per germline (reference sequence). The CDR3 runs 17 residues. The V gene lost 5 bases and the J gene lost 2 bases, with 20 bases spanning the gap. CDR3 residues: CASSDGGLTEDTDTQYF. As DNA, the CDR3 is TGTGCCAGTAGTGATGGGGGACTGACAGAAGACACAGATACGCAGTATTTT.

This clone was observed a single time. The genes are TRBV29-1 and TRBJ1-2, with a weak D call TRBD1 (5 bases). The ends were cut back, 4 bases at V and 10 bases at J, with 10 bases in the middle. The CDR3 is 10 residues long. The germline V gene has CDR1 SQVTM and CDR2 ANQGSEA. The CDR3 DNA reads TGCAGCGTTGCTGACAGCTACTACACCTTC. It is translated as CSVADSYYTF.

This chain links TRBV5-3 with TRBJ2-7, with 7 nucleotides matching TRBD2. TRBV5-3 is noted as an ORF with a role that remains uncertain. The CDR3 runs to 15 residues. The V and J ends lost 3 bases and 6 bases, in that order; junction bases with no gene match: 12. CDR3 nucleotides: TGTGCCAGAAGCTCTCGTGGGGGGGTCCGTGGCGAGCAGTACTTC. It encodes CARSSRGGVRGEQYF.

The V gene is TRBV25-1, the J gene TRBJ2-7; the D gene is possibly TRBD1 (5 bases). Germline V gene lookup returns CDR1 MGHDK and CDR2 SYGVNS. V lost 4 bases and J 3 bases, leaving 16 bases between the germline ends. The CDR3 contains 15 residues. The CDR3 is CASSGVKGPLYEQYF. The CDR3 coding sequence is TGTGCCAGCAGTGGGGTGAAGGGGCCGCTCTACGAGCAGTACTTC.

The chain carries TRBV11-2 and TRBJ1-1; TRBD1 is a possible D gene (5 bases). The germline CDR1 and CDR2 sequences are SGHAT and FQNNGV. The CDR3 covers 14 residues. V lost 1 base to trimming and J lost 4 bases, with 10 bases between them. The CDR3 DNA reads TGTGCCAGCAGCTTAGGGACCAGGGTCACTGAAGCTTTCTTT. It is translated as CASSLGTRVTEAFF.

CDR3 amino acids: CASSLDRVGEQYF. The DNA for the CDR3 is TGTGCCAGCAGTCTCGACAGGGTAGGCGAGCAGTACTTC. The chain couples TRBV6-6 to TRBJ2-7; 7 bases align to TRBD1. Germline values: CDR1 MNHNY, CDR2 SVGAGI (reference sequence). Trimming cost V 5 bases and J 6 bases; bases outside gene matches: 7. The CDR3 is 13 residues long.

Here the CDR3 DNA reads TGTGCCAGCAGCCTAAAAATAGGGGGGGGCACTGAAGCTTTCTTT. Residues: CASSLKIGGGTEAFF. The chain is built from TRBV3-1 (or the pseudogene TRBV3-2) and TRBJ1-1; D possibly corresponds to TRBD1 (6 bases). The V gene's germline CDR1 is LGHDT and CDR2 YNNKEL (reference sequence). CDR3 length: 15 amino acids. V lost 4 bases and J 4 bases, leaving 16 bases between the germline ends.

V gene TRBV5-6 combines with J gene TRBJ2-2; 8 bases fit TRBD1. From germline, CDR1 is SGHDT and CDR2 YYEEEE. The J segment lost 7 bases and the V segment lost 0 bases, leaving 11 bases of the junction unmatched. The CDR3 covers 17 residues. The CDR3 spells CASSLAGGTGVIGELFF. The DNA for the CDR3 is TGTGCCAGCAGCTTGGCCGGTGGGACAGGCGTTATCGGGGAGCTGTTTTTT.

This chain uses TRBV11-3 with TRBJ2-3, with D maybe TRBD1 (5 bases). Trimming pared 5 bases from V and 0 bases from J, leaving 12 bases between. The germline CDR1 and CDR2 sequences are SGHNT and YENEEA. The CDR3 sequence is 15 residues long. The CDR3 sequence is CASSGKAGSTDTQYF. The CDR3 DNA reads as TGTGCCAGCAGCGGAAAAGCAGGGAGCACAGATACGCAGTATTTT.